The present TCR beta chain was sequenced within a study of technical replicates of blood from several donors. Profiled with immunoSEQ multiplex PCR; TCRdb holds only in-frame clones, not every one. The data contain fewer than 75,000 clones, around 87% of them singletons. The CDR3 length is 14 residues. Germline V gene sequence: CDR1 SSHAT, CDR2 FNYEAQ (reference sequence). Losses at the gene ends were 4 bases for V and 9 bases for J; bases not matched to a gene: 7. The sequence was collected from a human donor in good health. Some clones in this sample may be carry-over from other donors' samples. The sequenced material came from PBMCs. The rearrangement uses TRBV7-7 and TRBJ1-4, with TRBD1 matching over 8 bases. Here the CDR3 reads CASSSRGRVQKLFF. CDR3 nucleotides: TGTGCCAGCAGCTCCAGGGGGCGCGTCCAAAAACTGTTTTTT. Variable domain in full (rest from reference TRBV7-7 and TRBJ1-4): GAGVSQSPRYKVTKRGQDVTLRCDPISSHATLYWYQQALGQGPEFLTYFNYEAQPDKSGLPSDRFSAERPEGSISTLTIQRTEQRDSAMYRCASSSRGRVQKLFFGSGTQLSVL.